Following are 9 T cell receptor beta chains from one sample sequenced in a study of T cells in Graves' hyperthyroidism and ophthalmopathy. RNA transcripts yielded amplified TCR beta CDR3 regions. The HTBI primer set was used in a first-round RT-PCR of the TCR CDR3. In TCRdb, the multiplex PCR reads were re-called with MiXCR into one record per CDR3 protein. This sample has around 430,000 distinct CDR3 sequences, with more than 13% found just once. Input material: blood. Every receptor here comes from a woman aged 25 to 39 with Graves' hyperthyroidism.

The table lists this clonotype with many counts. The chain is built from TRBV5-1 and TRBJ2-3; D assignment may be TRBD1 or TRBD2 (6 bases each). There are 16 residues in the CDR3. V gave up 0 bases and J gave up 2 bases, with 13 bases separating them. Germline V lookup: CDR1 SGHRS, CDR2 YFSETQ. CDR3 protein: CASSLAGGTHTDTQYF. The CDR3, as DNA: TGCGCCAGCAGCTTGGCCGGCGGGACACACACAGATACGCAGTATTTT.

This clonotype was seen more than once but under ten times. The CDR3 region is CSVAEGRTGGDTYGYTF. CDR3 DNA: TGCAGCGTCGCTGAAGGCAGGACAGGGGGAGATACCTATGGCTACACCTTC. V is TRBV29-1 and J is TRBJ1-2; 10 positions match TRBD1. V was pared by 6 bases and J by 4 bases, with 17 bases of the junction left unmatched. Germline CDR1 SQVTM, CDR2 ANQGSEA. The CDR3 loop spans 17 amino acids.

This chain joins TRBV2 and TRBJ1-2, with 7 bases fitting TRBD1. CDR1 and CDR2 (germline): SNHLY, FYNNEI. V lost 7 bases, J lost 4 bases, and 6 bases stayed unmatched. The CDR3 is 13 amino acids. CDR3 DNA sequence: TGTGCCAGCATGCGGGGGACAGCCTATGGCTACACCTTC. The encoded protein is CASMRGTAYGYTF.

The chain combines TRBV24-1 with TRBJ2-3; D possibly corresponds to TRBD2 (6 bases). This CDR3 contains 18 residues. V lost 4 bases and J 3 bases, leaving 22 bases between the germline ends. Germline CDR1 is KGHDR and CDR2 is SFDVKD. The chain's CDR3 is CATSDLPGLAGGTDTQYF. The CDR3, as DNA: TGTGCCACCAGTGACCTCCCTGGGCTAGCTGGAGGGACAGATACGCAGTATTTT.

This clonotype has at least ten counts. The chain is built from TRBV18 and TRBJ2-3; 8 positions match TRBD2. Looked up from germline, CDR1 is KGHSH and CDR2 is LQKENI. V shed 2 bases, J shed 0 bases, and the junction held 7 bases outside the gene matches. This CDR3 is built from 17 residues. CDR3 DNA: TGTGCCAGCTCACCAAAGGGGAAGCGGGGGAGCACAGATACGCAGTATTTT. Its protein product is CASSPKGKRGSTDTQYF.

As concerns this clonotype: A much larger clone differs from this one at a single base, so this may be a read error. The chain employs TRBV28 and TRBJ1-5; 11 bases match TRBD1. Germline CDR1 MDHEN, CDR2 SYDVKM. After removal of 3 bases from V and 1 base from J, the junction contained 11 bases not matched to a gene. The CDR3 extends over 19 amino acids. The CDR3 nucleotides are TGTGCCAGCAGTTTTATTACCAGGACAGGGGGCGAGAGCAATCAGCCCCAGCATTTT. Translation: CASSFITRTGGESNQPQHF.

The CDR3 region has the DNA TGTGCCAGCAGGGGACAGGGTATGCCTTTCTTT. Translating gives CASRGQGMPFF. The V and J genes are TRBV6-1 and TRBJ1-1, with 9 bases matching TRBD1. CDR1 and CDR2 from the germline V gene are MNHNS and SASEGT. Unmatched junction bases numbered 5, after V lost 6 bases and J lost 12 bases. The length of the CDR3 is 11 residues.

This clonotype was detected many times. The V and J genes are TRBV11-2 and TRBJ2-7; perhaps TRBD1 as D (5 bases). The V gene's germline CDR1 is SGHAT and CDR2 FQNNGV. The CDR3 covers 14 residues. The V end lost 6 bases, the J end lost 2 bases, and 14 bases lay between the germline ends. The CDR3 DNA follows: TGTGCCAGCAGGCGTCGCGACAGCCCCTACGAGCAGTACTTC. As protein: CASRRRDSPYEQYF. Full variable domain (rest looked up from reference TRBV11-2 and TRBJ2-7): EAGVAQSPRYKIIEKRQSVAFWCNPISGHATLYWYQQILGQGPKLLIQFQNNGVVDDSQLPKDRFSAERLKGVDSTLKIQPAKLEDSAVYLCASRRRDSPYEQYFGPGTRLTVT.

This clonotype appeared a single time. The rearrangement links TRBV19 to TRBJ1-5; D might be TRBD1 (5 bases). V lost 3 bases to trimming and J lost 6 bases, with 15 bases between them. Germline V gene lookup returns CDR1 LNHDA and CDR2 SQIVND (reference sequence). The CDR3 runs to 15 residues. This CDR3 reads CASSIQGRSGQPQHF. CDR3 nucleotide sequence: TGTGCCAGTAGTATTCAGGGCCGGTCAGGTCAGCCCCAGCATTTT.